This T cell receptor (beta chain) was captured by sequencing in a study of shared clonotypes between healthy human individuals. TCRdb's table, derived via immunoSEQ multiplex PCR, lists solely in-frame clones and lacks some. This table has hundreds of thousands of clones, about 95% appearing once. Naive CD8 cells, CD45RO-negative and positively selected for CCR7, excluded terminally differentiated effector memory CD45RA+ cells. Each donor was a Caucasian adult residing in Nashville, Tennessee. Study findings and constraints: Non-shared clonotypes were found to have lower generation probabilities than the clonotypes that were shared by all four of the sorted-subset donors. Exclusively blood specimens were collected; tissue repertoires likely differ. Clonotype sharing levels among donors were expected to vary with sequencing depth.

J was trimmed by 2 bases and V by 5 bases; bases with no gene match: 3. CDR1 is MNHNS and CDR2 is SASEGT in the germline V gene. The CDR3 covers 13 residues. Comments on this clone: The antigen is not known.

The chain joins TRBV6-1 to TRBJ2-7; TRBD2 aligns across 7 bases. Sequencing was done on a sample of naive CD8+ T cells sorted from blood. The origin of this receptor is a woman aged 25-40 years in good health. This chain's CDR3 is CASSTGLAYEQYF. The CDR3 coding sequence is TGTGCCAGCAGTACCGGACTAGCCTACGAGCAGTACTTC.